This TCR beta chain comes out of a study of cytomegalovirus exposure and HLA in healthy donors. The primer mix had 60 Vbeta and 13 Jbeta primers. Measured with immunoSEQ multiplex PCR; TCRdb has only the in-frame clones, and not every one. The table lists about 120,000 clones, about 85% of them singletons. The germline CDR1 and CDR2 sequences are MNHEY and SVGAGI. The V end lost 6 bases, the J end lost 1 base, and 11 bases lay between the germline ends. This CDR3 has 14 residues. The sample taken for sequencing was PBMCs. This receptor was obtained from a man aged 50-59 years in good health and CMV-seronegative. This chain links TRBV6-5 with TRBJ2-3, with a possible D match to TRBD1 (6 bases). CDR3 coding DNA: TGTGCCAGCAGCCAGGGGTGGGGCACAGATACGCAGTATTTT. This translates into CASSQGWGTDTQYF.